This T cell receptor (beta chain) was recorded in a study of brain T cells in children with intractable seizures. Profiled with immunoSEQ multiplex PCR; TCRdb holds only in-frame clones, not every one. Of approximately 23,000 clones in the sample, roughly 94% were seen once. The sequenced cases were selected for having the highest brain T cell transcript signatures. Germline V gene lookup returns CDR1 MNHEY and CDR2 SVGAGI. Trimming removed 8 bases from V and 0 bases from J, with 11 bases in between. The CDR3 is 14 residues long. The chain has TRBV6-5 and TRBJ1-3; D perhaps matches TRBD1 (5 bases). This specimen consisted of peripheral blood, obtained at surgery. The clonotype originates from a boy between 10 and 17 years old with focal cortical dysplasia and intractable seizures. CDR3 bases: TGTGCCAGCCGGGGACGACCCTCTGGAAACACCATATATTTT. This codes for CASRGRPSGNTIYF.